This TCR beta chain appears in the sequencing data of a study of cytomegalovirus exposure and HLA in healthy donors. It was with 60 Vbeta and 13 Jbeta primers that the PCR ran. Clones were read by immunoSEQ multiplex PCR, and TCRdb kept only the in-frame ones, dropping some. The sample has about 50,000 clones; around 73% are singletons. The sequencing input was PBMCs. This TCR was sampled from a woman aged 40 to 55 in good health and CMV-seropositive.

This CDR3 reads CASSLQAGWYEQYF. CDR3 DNA: TGTGCCAGCAGTTTACAGGCAGGGTGGTACGAGCAGTACTTC. V is TRBV27 and J is TRBJ2-7; D is perhaps TRBD1 (5 bases). Per germline, CDR1 MNHEY and CDR2 SMNVEV (reference sequence). V gave up 2 bases and J gave up 4 bases, with 12 bases separating them. The CDR3 has 14 amino acids.